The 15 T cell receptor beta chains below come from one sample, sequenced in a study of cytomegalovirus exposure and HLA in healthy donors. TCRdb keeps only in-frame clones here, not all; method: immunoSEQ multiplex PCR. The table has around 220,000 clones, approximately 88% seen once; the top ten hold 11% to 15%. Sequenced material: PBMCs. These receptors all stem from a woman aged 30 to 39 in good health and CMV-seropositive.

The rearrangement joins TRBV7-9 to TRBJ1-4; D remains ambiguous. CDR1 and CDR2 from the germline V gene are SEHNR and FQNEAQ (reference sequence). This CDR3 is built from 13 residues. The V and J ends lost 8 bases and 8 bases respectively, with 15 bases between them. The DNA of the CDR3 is TGTGCCAGCGACCCCCCAAACTCAGAAAAACTGTTTTTT. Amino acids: CASDPPNSEKLFF. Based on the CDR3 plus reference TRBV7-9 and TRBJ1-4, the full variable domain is DTGVSQNPRHKITKRGQNVTFRCDPISEHNRLYWYRQTLGQGPEFLTYFQNEAQLEKSRLLSDRFSAERPKGSFSTLEIQRTEQGDSAMYLCASDPPNSEKLFFGSGTQLSVL.

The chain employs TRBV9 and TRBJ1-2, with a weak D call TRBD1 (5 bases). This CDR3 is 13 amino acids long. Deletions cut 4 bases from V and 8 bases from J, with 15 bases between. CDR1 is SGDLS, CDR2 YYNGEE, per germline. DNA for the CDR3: TGTGCCAGCAGCCCCCGGGAGGGGTACGGCTACACCTTC. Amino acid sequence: CASSPREGYGYTF.

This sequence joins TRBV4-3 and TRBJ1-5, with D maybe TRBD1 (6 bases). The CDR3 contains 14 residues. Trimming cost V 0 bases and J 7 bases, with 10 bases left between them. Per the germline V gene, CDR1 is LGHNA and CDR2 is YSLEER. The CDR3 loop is CASSQETGAQPQHF. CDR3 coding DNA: TGCGCCAGCAGCCAAGAGACGGGGGCCCAGCCCCAGCATTTT.

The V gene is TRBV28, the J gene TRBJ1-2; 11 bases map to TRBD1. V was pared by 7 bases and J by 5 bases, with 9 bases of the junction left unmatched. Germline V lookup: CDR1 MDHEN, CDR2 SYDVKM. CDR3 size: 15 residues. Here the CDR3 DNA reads TGTGCCAGCAATCAAGCGGGACAGGGGGGATATGGCTACACCTTC. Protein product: CASNQAGQGGYGYTF.

CDR3 sequence reads: CASSDRTMETQYF. The CDR3 DNA follows: TGCGCCAGCAGTGACAGGACAATGGAGACCCAGTACTTC. This sequence joins TRBV10-1 and TRBJ2-5; the D gene is possibly TRBD1 (5 bases). Trimming shortened V by 3 bases and J by 5 bases, and 10 bases separated the two germline ends. Germline values: CDR1 WNHNN, CDR2 SYGVQD (reference sequence). The CDR3 is made up of 13 amino acids.

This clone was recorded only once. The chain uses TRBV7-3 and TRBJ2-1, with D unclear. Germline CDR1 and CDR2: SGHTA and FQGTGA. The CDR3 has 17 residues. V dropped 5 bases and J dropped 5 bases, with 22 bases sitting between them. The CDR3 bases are TGTGCCAGCAGCCCAACCCTGTCCAGGCGAACCAACAATGAGCAGTTCTTC. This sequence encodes CASSPTLSRRTNNEQFF.

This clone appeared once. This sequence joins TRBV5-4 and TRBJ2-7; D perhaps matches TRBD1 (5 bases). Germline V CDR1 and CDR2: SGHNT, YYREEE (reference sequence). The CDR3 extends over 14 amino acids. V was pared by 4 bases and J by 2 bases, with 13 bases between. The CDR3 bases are TGTGCCAGCAGCCCATTGGGCAGGGCCTACGAGCAGTACTTC. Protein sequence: CASSPLGRAYEQYF.

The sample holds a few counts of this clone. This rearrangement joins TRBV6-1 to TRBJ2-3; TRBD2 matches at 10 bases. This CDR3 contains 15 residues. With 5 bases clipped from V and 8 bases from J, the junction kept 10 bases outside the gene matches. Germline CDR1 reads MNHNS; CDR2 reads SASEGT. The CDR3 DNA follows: TGTGCCAGCAGTCCAACTAGCGGGATGTTGGGTACGCAGTATTTT. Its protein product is CASSPTSGMLGTQYF.

The CDR3 DNA reads as TGCGCCAGCAGAAGAAACGGGGCCGGCAATGAGCAGTTCTTC. Amino acids: CASRRNGAGNEQFF. The rearrangement joins TRBV4-1 to TRBJ2-1, with D perhaps matching TRBD1 or TRBD2 (5 bases each). Germline lookup yields CDR1 MGHRA and CDR2 YSYEKL. The CDR3 totals 14 residues. Trimming stripped 6 bases from V and 6 bases from J, with 15 bases between.

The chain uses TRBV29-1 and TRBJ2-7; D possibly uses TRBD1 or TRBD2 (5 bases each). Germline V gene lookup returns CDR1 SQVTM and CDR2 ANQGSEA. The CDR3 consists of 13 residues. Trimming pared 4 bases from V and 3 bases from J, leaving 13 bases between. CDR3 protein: CSVGEGTNYEQYF. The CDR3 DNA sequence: TGCAGCGTTGGTGAGGGGACCAACTACGAGCAGTACTTC.

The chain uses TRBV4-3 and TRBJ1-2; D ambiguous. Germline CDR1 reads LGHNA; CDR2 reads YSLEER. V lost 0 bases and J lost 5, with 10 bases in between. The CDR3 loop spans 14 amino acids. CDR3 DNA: TGCGCCAGCAGCCAAGAAGAGACCCCATATGGCTACACCTTC. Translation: CASSQEETPYGYTF.

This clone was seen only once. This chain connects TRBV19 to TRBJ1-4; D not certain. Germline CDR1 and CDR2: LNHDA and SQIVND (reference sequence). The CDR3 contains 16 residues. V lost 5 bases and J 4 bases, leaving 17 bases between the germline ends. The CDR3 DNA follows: TGTGCCAGTAGTCCGGCAGGTCCGATCCTTAATGAAAAACTGTTTTTT. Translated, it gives CASSPAGPILNEKLFF.

CDR3 amino acids: CASSFLQGYGYTF. The CDR3 DNA is TGTGCCAGCAGTTTTCTCCAGGGATATGGCTACACCTTC. This chain links TRBV28 with TRBJ1-2, with D perhaps TRBD1 (5 bases). This CDR3 has 13 residues. Between the trimmed V and J ends, which lost 3 bases and 5 bases, there was a span of 10 bases. The V gene's germline CDR1 is MDHEN and CDR2 SYDVKM.

The chain's CDR3 is CSVLRETYNEQFF. CDR3 DNA: TGCAGCGTATTACGGGAGACCTACAATGAGCAGTTCTTC. This chain links TRBV29-1 with TRBJ2-1, with TRBD2 as a possible D gene (6 bases). The CDR3 is 13 residues long. The V gene lost 6 bases and the J gene lost 2 bases, with 11 bases spanning the gap. Germline V gene lookup returns CDR1 SQVTM and CDR2 ANQGSEA.

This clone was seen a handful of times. Here the CDR3 reads CSVVLPGANYGYTF. The CDR3 DNA sequence: TGCAGCGTTGTACTTCCCGGGGCTAACTATGGCTACACCTTC. The chain recombines TRBV29-1 with TRBJ1-2; D is unresolved. Germline loops: CDR1 SQVTM, CDR2 ANQGSEA. The CDR3 sequence is 14 residues long. V shed 4 bases and J shed 0 bases, with 12 bases lying between them.